Listed below are T cell receptor beta chains from one sample, sequenced in a study of tumor-infiltrating lymphocytes in localized non-small cell lung cancer. The repertoire was sequenced with immunoSEQ multiplex PCR; TCRdb's copy has only in-frame clones and lacks some. The sample contains 15,000 to 20,000 clones, around 72% of which appear only once. What was sequenced was lung tumor tissue. All receptors come from a human donor with non-small cell lung cancer. Both conserved end residues are part of each CDR3. Fields, in order: D gene, V gene, J gene, clone size, CDR3 protein, CDR3 DNA. The D gene is left open where the match is weak. Rows give clone size only sometimes, using once, few, many, or a class for an expanded clone.

TRBD1	TRBV10-2	TRBJ1-2	.	CASSTTGYNGYTF	TGCGCCAGCAGTACGACAGGGTACAATGGCTACACCTTC
TRBD1	TRBV2	TRBJ1-4	once	CARQTGTGGEKLFF	TGTGCCCGTCAAACCGGGACAGGGGGTGAAAAACTGTTTTTT
.	TRBV28	TRBJ2-3	few	CASSLPRADTQYF	TGTGCCAGCAGTTTGCCCCGAGCAGATACGCAGTATTTT
TRBD1	TRBV5-4	TRBJ2-2	few	CASKGQGNTGELFF	TGTGCCAGCAAGGGACAGGGGAACACCGGGGAGCTGTTTTTT
.	TRBV27	TRBJ2-2	.	CASSRASTGTGELFF	TGTGCCAGCAGTAGAGCGTCGACGGGCACCGGGGAGCTGTTTTTT
.	TRBV11-2	TRBJ2-7	.	CASSLDLGQVGEQYF	TGTGCCAGCAGCTTAGATCTCGGGCAGGTTGGCGAGCAGTACTTC
.	TRBV9	TRBJ2-6	.	CASSVGGDPGANVLTF	TGTGCCAGCAGCGTAGGTGGGGACCCTGGGGCCAACGTCCTGACTTTC
.	TRBV19	TRBJ2-5	medium-sized	CASTGGGDQETQYF	TGTGCCAGTACGGGCGGGGGCGACCAAGAGACCCAGTACTTC
TRBD1	TRBV18	TRBJ2-1	.	CASSPFTGQGDNEQFF	TGTGCCAGCTCTCCATTTACGGGACAGGGGGACAATGAGCAGTTCTTC
TRBD1	TRBV28	TRBJ2-7	.	CASTLQGASYEQYF	TGTGCCAGCACTCTACAGGGGGCGTCCTACGAGCAGTACTTC
.	TRBV30	TRBJ1-3	.	CAWSVLEWGTIYF	TGTGCCTGGAGTGTATTAGAGTGGGGCACCATATATTTT
.	TRBV30	TRBJ1-4	.	CAWSVGQGGNEKLFF	TGTGCCTGGAGTGTGGGGCAGGGCGGTAATGAAAAACTGTTTTTT
.	TRBV7-8	TRBJ2-3	.	CASSPTGPLQYF	TGTGCCAGCAGCCCAACGGGACCGTTGCAGTATTTT
.	TRBV7-8	TRBJ1-2	.	CASSLEGKPVAGYTF	TGTGCCAGCAGCTTAGAAGGCAAACCGGTGGCTGGCTACACCTTC
.	TRBV30	TRBJ1-1	few	CAWSVGSSGLYTEAFF	TGTGCCTGGAGTGTGGGATCCTCAGGGTTGTACACTGAAGCTTTCTTT
.	TRBV28	TRBJ2-3	.	CASSLSPLTGSSTDTQYF	TGTGCCAGCAGTCTATCTCCCCTTACAGGGTCTAGCACAGATACGCAGTATTTT